This record looks at one TCR beta chain sequence and its context. This specimen belongs to a study of shared clonotypes between healthy human individuals. Germline V gives CDR1 MGHDK, CDR2 SYGVNS. V was trimmed by 1 base and J by 6 bases, leaving 15 bases between them. The CDR3 runs to 15 residues. Sequenced by immunoSEQ multiplex PCR; TCRdb stores in-frame clones only, minus some. This table holds 1.5 million to 2.5 million clones, about 94% found once. Only CD45RO-negative cells positively selected for CCR7 counted as naive CD8 cells, so terminally differentiated effector memory CD45RA+ cells were excluded.

V and J are TRBV25-1 and TRBJ1-1, with D maybe TRBD1 (5 bases). The sequence derives from a man between 18 and 35 years old in good health. The material sequenced was naive CD8+ T cells sorted from blood. The CDR3 protein is CASSELPGGSPEAFF. The CDR3, as DNA: TGTGCCAGCAGTGAATTACCGGGGGGATCGCCTGAAGCTTTCTTT.